A selection of T cell receptor beta chains follows, all from one sample in a study of T cells in Graves' hyperthyroidism and ophthalmopathy. TCRdb processed the multiplex PCR reads anew with MiXCR; each CDR3 protein has one entry. The data contain some 600,000 distinct CDR3 sequences, over 11% of them seen just once; the ten biggest clones take up 4.5% to 6%. What was sequenced was blood. These receptors were obtained from a woman under 40 with Graves' hyperthyroidism that later progressed to Graves' ophthalmopathy. Each CDR3 is given without its conserved first and last residue. The D gene is left open where the match is weak.

V	D	J	CDR3
TRBV24-1	-	TRBJ2-2	ATSDRVGAFTGELF
TRBV28	TRBD2	TRBJ2-3	ASSSQTSGKVDTQY
TRBV9	-	TRBJ1-6	ASSDRNSPLH
TRBV29-1	-	TRBJ1-2	SVWGDGYT
TRBV9	-	TRBJ2-7	ASSVGGSGLSYEQY
TRBV19	-	TRBJ1-3	ASRGDGNTIY
TRBV3-1	-	TRBJ1-2	ASSRDGNYGYT
TRBV20-1	-	TRBJ2-2	SARPLGTGELF
TRBV19	-	TRBJ2-7	ASTHRQAPNEQY
TRBV29-1	-	TRBJ2-1	SVEEGWF
TRBV9	-	TRBJ2-1	ASGGANEQF
TRBV6-2/TRBV6-3	TRBD2	TRBJ2-3	ASTRTSGSDTQY
TRBV28	-	TRBJ2-5	ASSFGQGQETQY
TRBV7-2	-	TRBJ2-3	ASGGGSDTQY
TRBV15	-	TRBJ1-6	ATSRDSSYNSPLH
TRBV7-2	TRBD1	TRBJ1-2	ASSLEGARISNYGYT
TRBV5-1	-	TRBJ2-7	ASSARDSAYEQY
TRBV2	-	TRBJ2-1	ASSVNRSQF
TRBV2	-	TRBJ2-3	ASRPPLTASTDTQY
TRBV30	-	TRBJ1-2	AWSVMGEGKRPNYGYT
TRBV20-1	TRBD2	TRBJ2-6	SAAAGGPGANVLT
TRBV9	-	TRBJ1-6	ASSVEQVKPLH
TRBV30	TRBD1	TRBJ1-6	AWRDRAVNSPLH
TRBV3-1	-	TRBJ1-6	ASSPQASGNSPLH
TRBV20-1	-	TRBJ1-1	SATAPLGGNTEAF
TRBV2	TRBD2	TRBJ2-3	ASSSLAGLSDTQY
TRBV27	-	TRBJ2-1	ASSLGAYNEQF
TRBV12-3/TRBV12-4	TRBD2	TRBJ2-3	ASSYRLAASTDTQY
TRBV3-1	-	TRBJ1-5	ASSPFGGGNQPQH
TRBV6-2/TRBV6-3	-	TRBJ1-5	ASSYFGGNQPQH
TRBV24-1	TRBD2	TRBJ2-1	ATSDTSGAYNEQF
TRBV12-3/TRBV12-4	TRBD1	TRBJ2-1	ASSLSEVGQARGEQF
TRBV5-1	-	TRBJ2-3	ASSSSPSTDTQY
TRBV20-1	TRBD1	TRBJ1-2	SARGTGTGNVNGYT
TRBV27	-	TRBJ1-2	ASSPLTRRHGYT
TRBV20-1	-	TRBJ2-7	SARDKSDYEQY
TRBV4-3	-	TRBJ1-6	ASSQDWGKGVMGNSPLH
TRBV19	-	TRBJ1-1	ASSIVGTGSTEAF
TRBV12-3/TRBV12-4	-	TRBJ2-3	ASSLVAVTDTQY
TRBV4-1	TRBD1	TRBJ1-5	ASSQGDSLNQPQH
TRBV28	TRBD2	TRBJ2-7	ASGGATSGSYEQY
TRBV12-3/TRBV12-4	-	TRBJ1-3	ASSLGPQGNTIY
TRBV10-3	-	TRBJ2-7	AISPPDRYGYEQY
TRBV3-1	-	TRBJ2-7	ASSPSAAHEQY
TRBV9	-	TRBJ2-1	ASSVASDYNEQF
TRBV6-1	TRBD1	TRBJ1-5	ASSVQIPGQIYSNQPQH
TRBV5-6	TRBD1	TRBJ1-2	ASSVGTVDFNYGYT
TRBV27	TRBD2	TRBJ2-1	ASTRRLAGADEQF
TRBV12-3/TRBV12-4	TRBD1	TRBJ1-5	ASLGQNQPQH
TRBV2	-	TRBJ2-7	ASLGGANYEQY
TRBV11-2	TRBD2	TRBJ2-5	ASSPGTSGGGETQY
TRBV28	-	TRBJ2-1	ASSLSRARGEQF
TRBV5-5	TRBD1	TRBJ1-5	ASSLGQGHQPQH
TRBV2	-	TRBJ2-7	ASRSDIPSVEGTSYEQY